This TCR beta chain was captured in a study of T cell responses to AZD1222 COVID-19 vaccine. Overall study results and limits: Samples come after the peak T cell response, not at day 14.

As to this clone: The antigen is unknown.

This CDR3 region has 16 residues. The V and J ends lost 2 bases and 4 bases, in that order; junction bases with no gene match: 6. Germline lookup yields CDR1 MNHEY and CDR2 SVGAGI. Assay used: immunoSEQ multiplex PCR; TCRdb lists only in-frame clones, some missing. The top ten clones hold about 5.1% of a sample with some 130,000 clones, nearly 95% of them seen once. The rearrangement joins TRBV6-5 to TRBJ2-2, with 8 bases aligning to TRBD1. Here the sequenced sample was peripheral blood, taken on day 0 of AZD1222 vaccination. The source of this sequence is an adult in good health. CDR3 sequence (DNA): TGTGCCAGCAGTTACGATAATACAGGGGGCACCGGGGAGCTGTTTTTT. It specifies CASSYDNTGGTGELFF.